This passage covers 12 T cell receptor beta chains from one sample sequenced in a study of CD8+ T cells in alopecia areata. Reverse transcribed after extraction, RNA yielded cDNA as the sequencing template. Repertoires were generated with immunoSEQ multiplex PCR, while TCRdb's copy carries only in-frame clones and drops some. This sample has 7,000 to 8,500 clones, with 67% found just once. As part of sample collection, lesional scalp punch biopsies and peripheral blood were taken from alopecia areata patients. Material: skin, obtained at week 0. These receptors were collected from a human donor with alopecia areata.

The CDR3: CASSLHWHAISSYEQYF. Here the CDR3 DNA reads TGCGCCAGCAGCCTCCACTGGCACGCTATCAGCTCCTACGAGCAGTACTTC. The V call is TRBV4-1, the J call TRBJ2-7; unclear D gene. This CDR3 spans 17 amino acids. Deletions cut 4 bases from V and 0 bases from J, with 19 bases between. Germline V gene sequence: CDR1 MGHRA, CDR2 YSYEKL.

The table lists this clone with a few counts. CDR3 amino acids: CASKRTANTGELFF. The CDR3 region has the DNA TGTGCCAGCAAGAGGACAGCCAACACCGGGGAGCTGTTTTTT. This chain uses TRBV2 with TRBJ2-2; TRBD1 is a possible D gene (6 bases). The CDR3 runs 14 residues. Germline CDR1 is SNHLY and CDR2 is FYNNEI. Trimming cost V 7 bases and J 2 bases, with 11 bases left between them. Full variable domain (rest looked up from reference TRBV2 and TRBJ2-2): EPEVTQTPSHQVTQMGQEVILRCVPISNHLYFYWYRQILGQKVEFLVSFYNNEISEKSEIFDDQFSVERPDGSNFTLKIRSTKLEDSAMYFCASKRTANTGELFFGEGSRLTVL.

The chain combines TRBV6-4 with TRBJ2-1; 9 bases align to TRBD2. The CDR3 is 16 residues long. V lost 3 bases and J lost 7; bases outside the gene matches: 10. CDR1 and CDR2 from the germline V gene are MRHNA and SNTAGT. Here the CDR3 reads CASSETAGGHSNEQFF. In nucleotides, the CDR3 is TGTGCCAGCAGTGAAACCGCGGGGGGGCACAGTAATGAGCAGTTCTTC.

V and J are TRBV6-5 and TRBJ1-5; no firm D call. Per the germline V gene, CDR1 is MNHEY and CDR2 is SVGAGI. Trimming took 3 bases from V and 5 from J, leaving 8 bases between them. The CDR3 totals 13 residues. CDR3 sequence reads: CASSYGPHQPQHF. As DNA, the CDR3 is TGTGCCAGCAGTTATGGACCCCATCAGCCCCAGCATTTT.

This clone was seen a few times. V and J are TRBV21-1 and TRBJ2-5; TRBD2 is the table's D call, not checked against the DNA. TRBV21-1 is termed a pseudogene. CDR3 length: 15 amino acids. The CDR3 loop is CASSKGQRGRETQYF. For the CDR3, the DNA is TGTGCCAGCAGCAAAGGACAGCGGGGTAGAGAGACCCAGTACTTC.

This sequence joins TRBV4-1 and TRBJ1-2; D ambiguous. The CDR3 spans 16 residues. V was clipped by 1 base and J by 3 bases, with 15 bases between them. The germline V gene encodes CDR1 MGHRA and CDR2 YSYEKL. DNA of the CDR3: TGCGCCAGCAGCCAAGGGAGCAAAGACGGATACTATGGCTACACCTTC. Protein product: CASSQGSKDGYYGYTF.

The CDR3 region has the DNA TGTGCCAGCAGCTTAGATCGGGTTTACGAGCAGTACTTC. Its translation is CASSLDRVYEQYF. V and J are TRBV11-2 and TRBJ2-7, with unresolved D. The germline V gene has CDR1 SGHAT and CDR2 FQNNGV. V lost 0 bases, J lost 4 bases, and 7 bases lay in between. The CDR3 sequence is 13 residues long.

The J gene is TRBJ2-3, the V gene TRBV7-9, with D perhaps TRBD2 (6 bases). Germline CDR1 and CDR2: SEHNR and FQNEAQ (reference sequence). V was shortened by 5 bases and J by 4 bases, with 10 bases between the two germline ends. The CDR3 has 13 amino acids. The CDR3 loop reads CASSPGGADTQYF. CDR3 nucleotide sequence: TGTGCCAGCAGCCCCGGGGGTGCAGATACGCAGTATTTT.

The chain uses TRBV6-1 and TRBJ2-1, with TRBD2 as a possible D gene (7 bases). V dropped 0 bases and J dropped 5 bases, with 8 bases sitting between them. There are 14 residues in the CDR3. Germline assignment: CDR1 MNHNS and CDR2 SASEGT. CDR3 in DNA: TGTGCCAGCAGTGAAGCGGGGGGGCACAATGAGCAGTTCTTC. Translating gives CASSEAGGHNEQFF.

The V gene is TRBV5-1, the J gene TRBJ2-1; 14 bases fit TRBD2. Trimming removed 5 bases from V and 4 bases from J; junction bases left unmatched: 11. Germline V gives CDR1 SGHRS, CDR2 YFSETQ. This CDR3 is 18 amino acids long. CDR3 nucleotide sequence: TGCGCCAGCAGTTTCAGCCCGGGACTAGCGGGGGTGTACAATGAGCAGTTCTTC. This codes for CASSFSPGLAGVYNEQFF.

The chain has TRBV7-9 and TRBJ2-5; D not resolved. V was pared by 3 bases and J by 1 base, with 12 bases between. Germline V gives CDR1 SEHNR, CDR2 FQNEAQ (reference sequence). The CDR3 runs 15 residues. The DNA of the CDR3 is TGTGCCAGCAGCTTCCGGAAGGCATTCCAAGAGACCCAGTACTTC. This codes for CASSFRKAFQETQYF. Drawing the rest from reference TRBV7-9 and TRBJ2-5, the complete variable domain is DTGVSQNPRHKITKRGQNVTFRCDPISEHNRLYWYRQTLGQGPEFLTYFQNEAQLEKSRLLSDRFSAERPKGSFSTLEIQRTEQGDSAMYLCASSFRKAFQETQYFGPGTRLLVL.

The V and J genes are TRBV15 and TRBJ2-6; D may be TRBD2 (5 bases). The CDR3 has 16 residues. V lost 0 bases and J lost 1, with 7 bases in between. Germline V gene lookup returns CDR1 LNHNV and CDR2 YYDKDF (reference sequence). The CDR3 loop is CATSRERGSGANVLTF. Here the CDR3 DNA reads TGTGCCACCAGCAGAGAACGGGGTTCTGGGGCCAACGTCCTGACTTTC.